This is a list of T cell receptor beta chains from one sample in a study of control samples from healthy donors and cancer patients. Measured with immunoSEQ multiplex PCR; TCRdb has only the in-frame clones, and not every one. The repertoire holds fewer than 200,000 clones, with approximately 92% as singletons. Material: blood. The receptors shown here come from an older woman in good health. The conserved cysteine and the conserved F or W are not part of the CDR3 here.

ASSPRQGAVYEQY	TRBV6-5	TRBJ2-7	13
ASSPDSHPNTGELF	TRBV11-3	TRBJ2-2	14
ASSPVMGQSMNTEAF	TRBV18	TRBJ1-1	15
ASSSSLGASVTDTQY	TRBV5-1	TRBJ2-3	15
ASSVYRGDRGDYGYT	TRBV7-2	TRBJ1-2	15
ASSGPNEKLF	TRBV7-2	TRBJ1-4	10
ASSLDGQGATNEKLF	TRBV5-1	TRBJ1-4	15
ASTRTGSSYEQY	TRBV25-1	TRBJ2-7	12
ASSQDDQLAGAPTGELF	TRBV4-1	TRBJ2-2	17
ASSFHGSTIY	TRBV7-2	TRBJ1-3	10
ASSPGGYEQY	TRBV11-2	TRBJ2-7	10
ASSYSTAGTSYEQY	TRBV6-5	TRBJ2-7	14
ASSQNSGGGTGNTIY	TRBV27	TRBJ1-3	15
ASSFAGKYGYT	TRBV11-2	TRBJ1-2	11
ASSQHEEPEKLF	TRBV6-6	TRBJ1-4	12
ASSIRSEQPQH	TRBV19	TRBJ1-5	11
ASSTTGEGTEAF	TRBV6-2/TRBV6-3	TRBJ1-1	12
ASSTTLQGADGYT	TRBV9	TRBJ1-2	13
AISVREQTYGYT	TRBV10-3	TRBJ1-2	12
ASRSGTAPLNTEAF	TRBV5-1	TRBJ1-1	14
ASSEQRGANYGYT	TRBV6-1	TRBJ1-2	13
ASSRNYGYT	TRBV25-1	TRBJ1-2	9
ASSLGDRGNTEAF	TRBV7-9	TRBJ1-1	13
AWSKESNQPQH	TRBV30	TRBJ1-5	11
AWNPQRGVYNEQF	TRBV30	TRBJ2-1	13
ASSLIRRATDTQY	TRBV7-2	TRBJ2-3	13
ASSGRRTDTYEQY	TRBV5-1	TRBJ2-7	13
ASSVTGLDTQY	TRBV9	TRBJ2-3	11
ASSARGEVLSEAF	TRBV2	TRBJ1-1	13
ASSLDFRDREAF	TRBV7-2	TRBJ1-1	12
ASRSERSSYNEQF	TRBV7-2	TRBJ2-1	13
ASRLAGGRADTQY	TRBV2	TRBJ2-3	13
ASSFNRDYTQY	TRBV6-5	TRBJ2-3	11
SVESESPTQY	TRBV29-1	TRBJ2-5	10
ASSPGTRGEQF	TRBV3-1/TRBV3-2	TRBJ2-1	11
ASRPGTGGHDEQF	TRBV2	TRBJ2-1	13
ASSRADQNSPLH	TRBV18	TRBJ1-6	12
ASSPIAGGGETQY	TRBV9	TRBJ2-5	13
ASRARGANVLT	TRBV5-6	TRBJ2-6	11
ATSRGGFENTEAF	TRBV15	TRBJ1-1	13
ASSEVARGPNSPLH	TRBV25-1	TRBJ1-6	14
ASSYPGGTIY	TRBV7-3	TRBJ1-3	10
ASSLEGGAKNGYT	TRBV7-9	TRBJ1-2	13
AWSVRGGYT	TRBV30	TRBJ1-2	9
ASSPEATSVMDTQY	TRBV7-2	TRBJ2-3	14
ASSEVSVSSGNTIY	TRBV2	TRBJ1-3	14